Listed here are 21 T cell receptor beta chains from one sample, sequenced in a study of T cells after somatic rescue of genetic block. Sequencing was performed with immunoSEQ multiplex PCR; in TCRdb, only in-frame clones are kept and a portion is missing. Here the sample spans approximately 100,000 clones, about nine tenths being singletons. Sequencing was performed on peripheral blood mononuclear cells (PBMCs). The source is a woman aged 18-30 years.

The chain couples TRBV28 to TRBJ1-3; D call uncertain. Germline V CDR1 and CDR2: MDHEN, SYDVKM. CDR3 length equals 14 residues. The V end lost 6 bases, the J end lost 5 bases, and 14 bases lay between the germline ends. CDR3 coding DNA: TGTGCCAGCAGCTTGGTGGAGGACCGAAACACCATATATTTT. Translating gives CASSLVEDRNTIYF.

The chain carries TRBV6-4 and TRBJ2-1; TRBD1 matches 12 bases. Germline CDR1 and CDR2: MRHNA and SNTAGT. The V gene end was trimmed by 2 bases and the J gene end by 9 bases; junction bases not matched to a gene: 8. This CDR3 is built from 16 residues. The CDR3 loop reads CASSDGHGTGGIEQFF. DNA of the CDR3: TGTGCCAGCAGTGACGGCCACGGGACAGGGGGCATTGAGCAGTTCTTC.

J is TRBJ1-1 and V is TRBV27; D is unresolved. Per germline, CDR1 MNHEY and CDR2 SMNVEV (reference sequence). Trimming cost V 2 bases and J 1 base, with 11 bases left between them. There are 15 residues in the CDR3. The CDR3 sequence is CASSLNREWNTEAFF. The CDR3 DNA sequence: TGTGCCAGCAGTTTAAATAGGGAATGGAACACTGAAGCTTTCTTT.

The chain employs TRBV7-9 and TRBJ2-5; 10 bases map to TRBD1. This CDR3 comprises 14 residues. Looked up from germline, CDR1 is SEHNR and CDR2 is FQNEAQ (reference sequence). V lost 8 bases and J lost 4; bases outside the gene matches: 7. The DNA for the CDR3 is TGTGCCAGCCGGATGGGACAGGGGATAGAGACCCAGTACTTC. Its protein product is CASRMGQGIETQYF.

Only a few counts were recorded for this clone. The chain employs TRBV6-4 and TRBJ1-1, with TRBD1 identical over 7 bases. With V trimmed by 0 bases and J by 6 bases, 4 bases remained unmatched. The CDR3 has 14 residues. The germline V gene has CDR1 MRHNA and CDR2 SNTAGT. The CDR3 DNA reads TGTGCCAGCAGTGACTCATGGGACAGTGCTGAAGCTTTCTTT. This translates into CASSDSWDSAEAFF.

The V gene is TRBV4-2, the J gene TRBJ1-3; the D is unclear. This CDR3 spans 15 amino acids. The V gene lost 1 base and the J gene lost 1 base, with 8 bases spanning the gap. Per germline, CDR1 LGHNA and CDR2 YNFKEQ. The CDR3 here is CASSQVEGSGNTIYF. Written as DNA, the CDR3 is TGTGCCAGCAGCCAAGTTGAGGGATCTGGAAACACCATATATTTT.

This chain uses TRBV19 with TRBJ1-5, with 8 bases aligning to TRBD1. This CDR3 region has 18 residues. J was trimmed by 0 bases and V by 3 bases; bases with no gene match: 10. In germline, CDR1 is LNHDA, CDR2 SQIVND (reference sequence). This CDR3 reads CASSIQTGEGYSNQPQHF. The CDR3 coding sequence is TGTGCCAGTAGTATCCAGACAGGGGAGGGATATAGCAATCAGCCCCAGCATTTT.

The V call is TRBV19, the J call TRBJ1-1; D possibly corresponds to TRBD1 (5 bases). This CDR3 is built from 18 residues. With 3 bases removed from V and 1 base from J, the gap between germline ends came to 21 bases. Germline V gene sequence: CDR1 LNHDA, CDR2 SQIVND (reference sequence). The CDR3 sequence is CASSIPAAGALKNTEAFF. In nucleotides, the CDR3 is TGTGCCAGTAGTATCCCCGCAGCTGGGGCTCTAAAGAACACTGAAGCTTTCTTT.

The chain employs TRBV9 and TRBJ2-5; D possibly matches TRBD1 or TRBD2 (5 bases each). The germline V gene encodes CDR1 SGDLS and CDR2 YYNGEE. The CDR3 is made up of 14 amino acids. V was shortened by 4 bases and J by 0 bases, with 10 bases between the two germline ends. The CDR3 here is CASSLRGNQETQYF. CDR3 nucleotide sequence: TGTGCCAGCAGCCTGAGGGGTAACCAAGAGACCCAGTACTTC.

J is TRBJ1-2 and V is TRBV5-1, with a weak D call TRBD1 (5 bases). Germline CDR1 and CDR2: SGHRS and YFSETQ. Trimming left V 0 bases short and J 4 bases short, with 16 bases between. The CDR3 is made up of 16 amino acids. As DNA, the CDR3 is TGCGCCAGCAGCTTGGTTGGTCGGGGCACCAGCTATGGCTACACCTTC. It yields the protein CASSLVGRGTSYGYTF.

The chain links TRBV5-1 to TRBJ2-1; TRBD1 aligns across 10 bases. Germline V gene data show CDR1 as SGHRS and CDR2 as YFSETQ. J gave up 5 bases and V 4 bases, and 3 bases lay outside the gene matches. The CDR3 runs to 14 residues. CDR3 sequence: CASSIGTGDNEQFF. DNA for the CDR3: TGCGCCAGCAGCATCGGGACAGGGGACAATGAGCAGTTCTTC.

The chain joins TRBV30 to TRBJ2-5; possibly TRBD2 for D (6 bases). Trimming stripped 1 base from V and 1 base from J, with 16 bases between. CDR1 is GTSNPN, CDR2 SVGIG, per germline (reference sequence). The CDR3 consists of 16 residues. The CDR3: CAWSAFSGLLQETQYF. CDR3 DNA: TGTGCCTGGAGTGCGTTTAGCGGCCTACTCCAAGAGACCCAGTACTTC.

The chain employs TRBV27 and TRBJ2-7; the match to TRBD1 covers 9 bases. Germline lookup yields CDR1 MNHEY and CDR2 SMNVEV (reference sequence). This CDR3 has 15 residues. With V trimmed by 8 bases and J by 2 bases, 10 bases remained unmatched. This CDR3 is CASGGLGQGTYEQYF. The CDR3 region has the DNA TGTGCCAGCGGGGGGCTGGGACAGGGCACCTACGAGCAGTACTTC.

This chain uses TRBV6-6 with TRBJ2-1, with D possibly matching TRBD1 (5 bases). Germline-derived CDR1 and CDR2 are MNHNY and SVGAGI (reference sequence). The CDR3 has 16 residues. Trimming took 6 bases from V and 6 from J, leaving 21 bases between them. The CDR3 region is CASRVFGGRAGNEQFF. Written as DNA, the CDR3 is TGTGCCAGCAGAGTCTTCGGTGGCAGGGCAGGCAATGAGCAGTTCTTC.

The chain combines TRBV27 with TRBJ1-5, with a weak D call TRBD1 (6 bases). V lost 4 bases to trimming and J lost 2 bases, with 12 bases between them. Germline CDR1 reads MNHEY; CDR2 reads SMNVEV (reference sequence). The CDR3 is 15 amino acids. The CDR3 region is CASSSFHRGNQPQHF. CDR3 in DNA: TGTGCCAGCAGTTCGTTCCACAGGGGCAATCAGCCCCAGCATTTT.

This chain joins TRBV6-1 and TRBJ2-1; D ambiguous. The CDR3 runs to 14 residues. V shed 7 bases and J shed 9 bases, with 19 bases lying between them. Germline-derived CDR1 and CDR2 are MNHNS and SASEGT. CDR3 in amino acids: CASTPQQEGVEQFF. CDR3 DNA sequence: TGTGCCAGCACCCCCCAGCAGGAAGGAGTTGAGCAGTTCTTC.

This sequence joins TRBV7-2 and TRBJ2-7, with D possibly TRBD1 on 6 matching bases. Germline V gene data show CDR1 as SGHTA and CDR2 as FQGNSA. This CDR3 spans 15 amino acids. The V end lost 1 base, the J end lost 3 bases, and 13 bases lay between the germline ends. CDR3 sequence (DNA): TGTGCCAGCAGCTTAGGGGGCGGACAGCTCTACGAGCAGTACTTC. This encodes CASSLGGGQLYEQYF.

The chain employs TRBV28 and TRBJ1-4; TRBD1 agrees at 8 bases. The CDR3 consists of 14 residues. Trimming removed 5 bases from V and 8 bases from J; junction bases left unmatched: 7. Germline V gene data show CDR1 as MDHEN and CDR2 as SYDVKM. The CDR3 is CASSDRGLREKLFF. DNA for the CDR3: TGTGCCAGCAGTGACAGGGGCTTAAGAGAAAAACTGTTTTTT. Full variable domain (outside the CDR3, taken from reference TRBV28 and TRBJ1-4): DVKVTQSSRYLVKRTGEKVFLECVQDMDHENMFWYRQDPGLGLRLIYFSYDVKMKEKGDIPEGYSVSREKKERFSLILESASTNQTSMYLCASSDRGLREKLFFGSGTQLSVL.

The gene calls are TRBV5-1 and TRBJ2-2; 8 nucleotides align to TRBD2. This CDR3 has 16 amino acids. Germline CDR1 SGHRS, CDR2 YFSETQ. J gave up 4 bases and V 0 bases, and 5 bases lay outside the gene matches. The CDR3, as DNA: TGCGCCAGCAGCTTGGAGGCGGGAGGCGGCACCGGGGAGCTGTTTTTT. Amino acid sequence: CASSLEAGGGTGELFF. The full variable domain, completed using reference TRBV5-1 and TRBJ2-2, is KAGVTQTPRYLIKTRGQQVTLSCSPISGHRSVSWYQQTPGQGLQFLFEYFSETQRNKGNFPGRFSGRQFSNSRSEMNVSTLELGDSALYLCASSLEAGGGTGELFFGEGSRLTVL.

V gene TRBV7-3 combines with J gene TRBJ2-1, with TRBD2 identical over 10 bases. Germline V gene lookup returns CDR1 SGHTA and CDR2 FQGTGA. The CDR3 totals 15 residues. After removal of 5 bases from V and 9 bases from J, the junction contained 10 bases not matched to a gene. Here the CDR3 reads CASSPGASGSIEQFF. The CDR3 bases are TGTGCCAGCAGCCCGGGAGCTAGCGGGAGCATTGAGCAGTTCTTC.

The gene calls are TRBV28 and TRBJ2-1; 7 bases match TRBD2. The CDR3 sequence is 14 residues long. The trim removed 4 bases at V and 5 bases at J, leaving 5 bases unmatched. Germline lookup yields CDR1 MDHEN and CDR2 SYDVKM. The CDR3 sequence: CASSSAREHNEQFF. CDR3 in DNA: TGTGCCAGCAGTTCGGCGCGGGAGCACAATGAGCAGTTCTTC.